Sequencing of this T cell receptor (beta chain) was carried out in a study of T cells after posttransplantation cyclophosphamide. Using immunoSEQ multiplex PCR, the repertoire was profiled, and TCRdb retains in-frame clones only, with some absent. The sample presents a few thousand clones, none singletons. By share of the sample, this clone is medium-sized. What it binds is not known. Because the CDR3's place on the DNA is in doubt, the DNA is left out and the CDR3 is given as listed by TCRdb. Study findings and constraints: Tissue-infiltrating T cells from skin or gut overlapped little with blood T cells. Later post-transplant blood repertoires were often dominated by donor CD8+ memory clones. Recipient CMV seropositivity and CMV reactivation strongly tracked TRB clonality.

Cyclophosphamide on days +3 and +4 followed busulfan-fludarabine conditioning and a marrow graft. Germline-derived CDR1 and CDR2 are WNHNN and SYGVQD (reference sequence). From its first to its last residue, the CDR3 has 15 amino acids. This receptor was identified in a female patient in her 30s who received an allogeneic stem cell transplant from an unrelated donor, was CMV-positive, and had acute and chronic GVHD. These T cells may partly come from the graft donor. The chain employs TRBV10-1 and TRBJ2-1; the table's D call of TRBD2 was not tested on the DNA. The input for sequencing was PBMCs, taken after allogeneic stem cell transplant with posttransplant cyclophosphamide. The CDR3 loop is CASSDYTFGNNEQFF.